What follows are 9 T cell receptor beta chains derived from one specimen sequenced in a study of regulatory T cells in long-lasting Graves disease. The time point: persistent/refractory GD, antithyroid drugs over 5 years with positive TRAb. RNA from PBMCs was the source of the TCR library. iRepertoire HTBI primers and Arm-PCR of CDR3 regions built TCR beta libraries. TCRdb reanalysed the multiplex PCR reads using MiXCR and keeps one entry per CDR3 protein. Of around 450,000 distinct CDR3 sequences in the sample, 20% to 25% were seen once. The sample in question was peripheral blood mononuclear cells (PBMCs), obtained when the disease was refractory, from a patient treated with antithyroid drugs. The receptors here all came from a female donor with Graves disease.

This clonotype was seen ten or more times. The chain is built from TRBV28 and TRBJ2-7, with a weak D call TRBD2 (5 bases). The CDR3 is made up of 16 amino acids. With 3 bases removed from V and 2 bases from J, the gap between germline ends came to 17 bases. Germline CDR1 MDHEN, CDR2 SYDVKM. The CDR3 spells CASSFETGRRTYEQYF. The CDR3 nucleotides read TGTGCCAGCAGTTTCGAAACGGGAAGACGAACCTACGAGCAGTACTTC.

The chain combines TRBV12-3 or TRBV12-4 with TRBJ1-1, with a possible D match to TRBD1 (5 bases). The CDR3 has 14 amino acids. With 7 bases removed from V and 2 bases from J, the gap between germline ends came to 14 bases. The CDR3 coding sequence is TGTGCCAGCAATCGCCGGGACGGAAACACTGAAGCTTTCTTT. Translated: CASNRRDGNTEAFF.

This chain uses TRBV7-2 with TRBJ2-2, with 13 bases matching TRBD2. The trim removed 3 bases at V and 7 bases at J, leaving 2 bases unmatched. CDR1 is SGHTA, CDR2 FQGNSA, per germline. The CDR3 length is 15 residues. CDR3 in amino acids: CASSFGLAGDGELFF. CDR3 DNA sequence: TGTGCCAGCAGCTTCGGACTAGCGGGGGACGGGGAGCTGTTTTTT.

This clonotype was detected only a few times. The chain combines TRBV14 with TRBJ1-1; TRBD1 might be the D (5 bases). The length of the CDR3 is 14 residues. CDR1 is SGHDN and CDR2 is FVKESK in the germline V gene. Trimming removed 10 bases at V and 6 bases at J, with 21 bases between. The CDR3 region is CANLRAGKGPEAFF. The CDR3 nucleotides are TGTGCCAACCTAAGGGCAGGGAAGGGTCCTGAAGCTTTCTTT.

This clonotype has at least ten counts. CDR3 in amino acids: CASSIVRDRDNYGYTF. In DNA form, the CDR3 reads TGTGCCAGTAGTATAGTTCGGGACAGAGATAACTATGGCTACACCTTC. J is TRBJ1-2 and V is TRBV19, with 7 bases identical to TRBD1. This CDR3 region has 16 residues. V was pared by 1 base and J by 1 base, with 6 bases of the junction left unmatched. Germline-derived CDR1 and CDR2 are LNHDA and SQIVND (reference sequence).

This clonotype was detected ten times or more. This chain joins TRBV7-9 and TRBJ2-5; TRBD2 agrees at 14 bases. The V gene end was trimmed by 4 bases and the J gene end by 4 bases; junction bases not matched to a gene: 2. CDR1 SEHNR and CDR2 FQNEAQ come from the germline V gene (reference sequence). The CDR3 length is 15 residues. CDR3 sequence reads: CASSYGLAGGETQYF. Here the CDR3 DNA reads TGTGCCAGCAGCTACGGACTAGCGGGGGGAGAGACCCAGTACTTC.

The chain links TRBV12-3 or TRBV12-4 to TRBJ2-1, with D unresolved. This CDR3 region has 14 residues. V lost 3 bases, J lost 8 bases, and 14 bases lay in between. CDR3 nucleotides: TGTGCCAGCAGTTTCTTGCAGGTCGTCGATGAGCAGTTCTTC. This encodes CASSFLQVVDEQFF.

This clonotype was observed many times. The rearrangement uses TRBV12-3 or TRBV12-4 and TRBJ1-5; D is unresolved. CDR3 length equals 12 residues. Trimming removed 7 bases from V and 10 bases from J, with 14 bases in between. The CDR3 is CASNQGVGPQHF. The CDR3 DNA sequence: TGTGCCAGCAATCAAGGTGTTGGCCCCCAGCATTTT.

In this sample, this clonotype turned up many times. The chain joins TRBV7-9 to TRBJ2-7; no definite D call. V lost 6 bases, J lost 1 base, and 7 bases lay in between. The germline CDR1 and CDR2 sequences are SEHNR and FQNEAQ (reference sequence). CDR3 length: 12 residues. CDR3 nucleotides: TGTGCCAGCAGTTCCCGATCCTACGAGCAGTACTTC. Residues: CASSSRSYEQYF.